This is a list of T cell receptor beta chains from one sample in a study of CD8 T cells in Susac syndrome. In TCRdb, the immunoSEQ multiplex PCR reads were re-called with MiXCR into one record per CDR3 protein. The sample records about 120,000 distinct CDR3 sequences, 85% to 95% being singletons. Input material: CD8+ T cells from PBMCs. All receptors derive from a human donor in good health. CDR3s include the opening cysteine and the closing phenylalanine or tryptophan. A D gene is named only where the DNA matches it firmly. Clone size, where shown, is once, few, many, or a class for clones that have expanded.

TRBV30,.,TRBJ1-1,.,TGTGCCTGCTCCTGGGGTCGGAACACTGAAGCTTTCTTT,CACSWGRNTEAFF
TRBV6-2/TRBV6-3,.,TRBJ2-1,TRBD2,TGTGCCAGCAGTTACTCGATCCTTGCGGGACTAGCGGCGAAAGACAATGAGCAGTTCTTC,CASSYSILAGLAAKDNEQFF
TRBV6-2/TRBV6-3,.,TRBJ2-5,TRBD1,TGTGCCAGCATCAGGACAGGGGTTGAGACCCAGTACTTC,CASIRTGVETQYF
TRBV12-3/TRBV12-4,.,TRBJ1-6,.,TGTGCCAGCAGTTTCGCCCCCGGATCCCTCCACTTT,CASSFAPGSLHF
TRBV19,.,TRBJ1-5,.,TGTGCCAGTGCCTTTCTTAGCAATCAGCCCCAGCATTTT,CASAFLSNQPQHF
TRBV11-2,once,TRBJ2-3,.,TGTGCCAGCAGCTTATTTTCCCGCACAGATACGCAGTATTTT,CASSLFSRTDTQYF
TRBV6-5,.,TRBJ2-6,TRBD2,TGTGCCAGCAGTTACTCGAGCGGCGGGAGAGCTGGGGCCAACGTCCTGACTTTC,CASSYSSGGRAGANVLTF
TRBV20-1,.,TRBJ2-7,.,TGCAGTGCTGCCCGGGGGTACGAGCAGTACTTC,CSAARGYEQYF
TRBV6-5,.,TRBJ2-4,TRBD1,TGTGCCAGCAGTTACGGGACAGCGGCACTAGCCAAAAACATTCAGTACTTC,CASSYGTAALAKNIQYF
TRBV28,.,TRBJ2-3,TRBD2,TGTGCCAGCAGTTTGCGGGGGGTTATTAGGACAGATACGCAGTATTTT,CASSLRGVIRTDTQYF
TRBV19,.,TRBJ2-2,.,TGTGCCAGTAGTCGAAGCGGCGTAAACACCGGGGAGCTGTTTTTT,CASSRSGVNTGELFF
TRBV6-5,.,TRBJ1-1,TRBD1,TGTGCCAGCAGTTATCTAAGGACAGGGAGGCGGTTGTTGGCCACTGAAGCTTTCTTT,CASSYLRTGRRLLATEAFF
TRBV27,.,TRBJ2-1,TRBD2,TGTGCCAGCAGTTTCCGTCCTAGCGGGGCGAGCGAGGAGCAGTTCTTC,CASSFRPSGASEEQFF
TRBV6-5,.,TRBJ2-6,TRBD2,TGTGCCAGCAGGGGGGGAGGGACTCCCAACGTCCTGACTTTC,CASRGGGTPNVLTF
TRBV19,.,TRBJ2-5,TRBD1,TGTGCCAGTAGGACAGGGCTACAAGAGACCCAGTACTTC,CASRTGLQETQYF
TRBV5-5,.,TRBJ2-5,TRBD1,TGTGCCAGCAGCCTGTGGACAGGGCTTTACGAGACCCAGTACTTC,CASSLWTGLYETQYF
TRBV5-4,.,TRBJ1-4,.,TGTGCCAGCAGCCCCAGGAACGATGCAACTAATGAAAAACTGTTTTTT,CASSPRNDATNEKLFF
TRBV5-1,.,TRBJ2-1,.,TGCGCCAGCAGCAGGGGGGCCAATGAGCAGTTCTTC,CASSRGANEQFF
TRBV29-1,.,TRBJ1-2,.,TGCAGCGTTAGGCGCCTCTATGGCTACACCTTC,CSVRRLYGYTF
TRBV15,.,TRBJ1-4,.,TGTGCCACCAGCAGAGATAGAGAAAAACTGTTTTTT,CATSRDREKLFF
TRBV3-1,.,TRBJ1-1,.,TGTGCCAGCAGCCATGACTACGAAGCTGAAGCTTTCTTT,CASSHDYEAEAFF
TRBV12-3/TRBV12-4,.,TRBJ2-7,.,TGTGCCAGCAGTGGCAACCCCGCCTACGAGCAGTACTTC,CASSGNPAYEQYF
TRBV5-6,.,TRBJ1-2,TRBD1,TGTGCCAGCAGCCTACAGGGGGCCGGCTACACCTTC,CASSLQGAGYTF
TRBV3-1,.,TRBJ2-3,.,TGTGCCAGCAGCCGAACAGGGTTTAGAGATACGCAGTATTTT,CASSRTGFRDTQYF
TRBV20-1,.,TRBJ2-7,.,TGCAGTGCTGGCCTTGAGGGAATGAGGTACTTC,CSAGLEGMRYF
TRBV4-2,.,TRBJ2-1,.,TGTGCCAGCAGCCAAGAGGAGCGGGCCGACAATGAGCAGTTCTTC,CASSQEERADNEQFF
TRBV6-2/TRBV6-3,.,TRBJ2-1,TRBD2,TGTGCCAGCGACGGTTACAGGGAACCGACTAGCGGGAGTGGCAATGAGCAGTTCTTC,CASDGYREPTSGSGNEQFF
TRBV5-1,.,TRBJ1-4,.,TGCGCCAGCAGCCGGACCCCGGACACGGGTGAAAAACTGTTTTTT,CASSRTPDTGEKLFF
TRBV29-1,.,TRBJ2-1,TRBD2,TGCAGCGCCGCTCCGGGACTAGAGCAGTTCTTC,CSAAPGLEQFF
TRBV2,.,TRBJ1-2,.,TGTGCCAGCAGGTCTGCGGGTCTACTCTATGGCTACACCTTC,CASRSAGLLYGYTF
TRBV2,.,TRBJ1-2,.,TGTGCCAGCAGTGAAACCAGGTCGGCTAACTATGGCTACACCTTC,CASSETRSANYGYTF
TRBV7-9,.,TRBJ2-7,TRBD2,TGTGCCAGCAGCCCTCGGGGGGGGGTTGCCTACGAGCAGTACTTC,CASSPRGGVAYEQYF
TRBV7-2,once,TRBJ2-2,.,TGTGCCAGCAGCTTAGAACGTCCGTCGAACACCGGGGAGCTGTTTTTT,CASSLERPSNTGELFF
TRBV7-2,few,TRBJ2-7,.,TGTGCCAGCAGCATGGTGGAGGGTAGGAACGAGCAGTACTTC,CASSMVEGRNEQYF